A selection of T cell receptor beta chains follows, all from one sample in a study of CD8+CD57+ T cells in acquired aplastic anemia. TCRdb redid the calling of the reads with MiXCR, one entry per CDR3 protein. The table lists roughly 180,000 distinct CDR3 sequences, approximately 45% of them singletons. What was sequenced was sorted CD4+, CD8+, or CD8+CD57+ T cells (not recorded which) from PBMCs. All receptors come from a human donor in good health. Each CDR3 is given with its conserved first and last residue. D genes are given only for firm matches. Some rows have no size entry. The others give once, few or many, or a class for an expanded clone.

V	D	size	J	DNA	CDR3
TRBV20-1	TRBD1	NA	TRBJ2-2	TGCAGTGCTAGAGAACAGGGGTTGTCCGGGGAGCTGTTTTTT	CSAREQGLSGELFF
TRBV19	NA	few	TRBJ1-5	TGTGCCAGTAGTATTTGGAGGCAGAATCAGCCCCAGCATTTT	CASSIWRQNQPQHF
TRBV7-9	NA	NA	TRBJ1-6	TGTGCCATCTCCCAAAATTTTGGGTCACCCCTCCACTTT	CAISQNFGSPLHF
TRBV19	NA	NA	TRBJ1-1	TGTGCCAGTAGTACTCGCCAGGGCGTTGAAGCTTTCTTT	CASSTRQGVEAFF
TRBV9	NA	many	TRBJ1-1	TGTGCCAGCAGCGCATCCGGGACGAACACTGAAGCTTTCTTT	CASSASGTNTEAFF
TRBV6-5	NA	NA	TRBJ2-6	TGTGCCAGCAGAATTTTTGCCGGTGGGGCCAACGTCCTGACTTTC	CASRIFAGGANVLTF
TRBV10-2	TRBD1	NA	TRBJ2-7	TGCGCCAGCAGTAGACAGGGCCACCTTGGGCAGTACTTC	CASSRQGHLGQYF
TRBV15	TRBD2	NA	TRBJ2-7	TGTGCCACCAGCCGAGACCGGGAGGGTCCCTACGAGCAGTACTTC	CATSRDREGPYEQYF
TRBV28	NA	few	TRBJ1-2	TGTGCCAGCAGTTTAAACAGGAACTATGGCTACACCTTC	CASSLNRNYGYTF
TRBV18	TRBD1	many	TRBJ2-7	TGTGCCAGCTCACCACGGACAGGAACCTACGAGCAGTACTTC	CASSPRTGTYEQYF
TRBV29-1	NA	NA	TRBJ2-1	TGCAGCGTTTACGTCTCCTACAATGAGCAGTTCTTC	CSVYVSYNEQFF
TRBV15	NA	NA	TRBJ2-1	TGTGCCACCAGCATCGAGTTGTTAGCGGACAATGAGCAGTTCTTC	CATSIELLADNEQFF
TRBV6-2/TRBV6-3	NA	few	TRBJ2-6	TGTGCCAGCACCTACGGGGGTTCTGGGGCCAACGTCCTGACTTTC	CASTYGGSGANVLTF
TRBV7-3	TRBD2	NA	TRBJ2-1	TGTGCCAGCAGTTGGACTAGCGGGACTAGTGGCGATGAGCAGTTCTTC	CASSWTSGTSGDEQFF
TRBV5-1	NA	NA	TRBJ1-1	TGCGCCAGCAGCTTGGAAGGGAGGGTCACTGAAGCTTTCTTT	CASSLEGRVTEAFF
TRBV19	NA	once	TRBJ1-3	TGTGCCAGTAGTATTAGGCAGCCTGGAAACACCATATATTTT	CASSIRQPGNTIYF
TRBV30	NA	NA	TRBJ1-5	TGTGCCTGGAGCGAACAGGGTTATAGCAATCAGCCCCAGCATTTT	CAWSEQGYSNQPQHF
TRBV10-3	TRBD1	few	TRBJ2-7	TGTGCCATCAGTGGAGAGACAGGGTTCGAGCAGTACTTC	CAISGETGFEQYF
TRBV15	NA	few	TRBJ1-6	TGTGCCACCAGCAGGGGGAGAAATTCACCCCTCCACTTT	CATSRGRNSPLHF
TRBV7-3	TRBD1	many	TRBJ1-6	TGTGCCAGCAGCTTGGGGACAGCGAATTCACCCCTCCACTTT	CASSLGTANSPLHF
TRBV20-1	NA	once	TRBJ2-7	TGCAGTGCTCAGGCTTTGGAGTCCTACGAGCAGTACTTC	CSAQALESYEQYF
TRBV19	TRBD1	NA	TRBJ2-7	TGTGCCAGGAGTACCTACAGGGGTAACTACGAGCAGTACTTC	CARSTYRGNYEQYF
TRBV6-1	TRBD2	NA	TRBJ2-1	TGTGCCAGCAGTCTCACTAGCGGGGGATACAATGAGCAGTTCTTC	CASSLTSGGYNEQFF
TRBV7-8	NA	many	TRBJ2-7	TGTGCCAGCAGCCAGCGGGTGAGCTCCTACGAGCAGTACTTC	CASSQRVSSYEQYF
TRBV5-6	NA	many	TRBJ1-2	TGTGCCAGCAGCTCCCGCGCCGTAACTGACAGCCTCTATGGCTACACCTTC	CASSSRAVTDSLYGYTF
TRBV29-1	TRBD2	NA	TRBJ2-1	TGCAGCGTTGTCGGGACTAGCGGTTTTGAGCAGTTCTTC	CSVVGTSGFEQFF
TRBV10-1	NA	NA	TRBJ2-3	TGCGCCAGCAGAACGATAGGGACCCTGGGAAGCACAGATACGCAGTATTTT	CASRTIGTLGSTDTQYF